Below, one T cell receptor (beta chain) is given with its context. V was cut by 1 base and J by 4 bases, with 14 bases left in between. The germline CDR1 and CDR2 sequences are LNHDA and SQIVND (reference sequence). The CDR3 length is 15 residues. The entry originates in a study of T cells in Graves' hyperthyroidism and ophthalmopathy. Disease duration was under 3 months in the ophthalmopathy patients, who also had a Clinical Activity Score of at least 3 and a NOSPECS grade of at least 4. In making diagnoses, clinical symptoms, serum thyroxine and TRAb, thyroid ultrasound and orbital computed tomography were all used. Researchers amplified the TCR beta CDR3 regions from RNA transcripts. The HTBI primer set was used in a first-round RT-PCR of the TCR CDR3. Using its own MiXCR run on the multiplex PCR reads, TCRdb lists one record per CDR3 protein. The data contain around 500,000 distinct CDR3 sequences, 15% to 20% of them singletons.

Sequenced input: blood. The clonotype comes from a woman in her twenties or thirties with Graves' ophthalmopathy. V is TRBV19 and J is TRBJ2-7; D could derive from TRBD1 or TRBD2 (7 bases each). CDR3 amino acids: CASSIGAGGLYEQYF. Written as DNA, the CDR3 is TGTGCCAGTAGTATAGGAGCAGGGGGACTATACGAGCAGTACTTC.